This T cell receptor (beta chain) was found in a study of a mutant IDH1 vaccine in newly diagnosed glioma. The overall study: Most patients had radiochemotherapy with temozolomide before enrollment; others had one alone. The study's findings and limits: Changes in the top peripheral T cell clonotypes seemingly had no bearing on pseudoprogression.

CDR3 size: 15 residues. V trimming: 6 bases; J trimming: 4 bases; junction bases outside the gene matches: 14. Per germline, CDR1 SQVTM and CDR2 ANQGSEA. Notes on this clone: The antigen remains unidentified.

Assay used: immunoSEQ multiplex PCR; TCRdb lists only in-frame clones, some missing. The sample holds around 33,000 clones; around nine tenths are singletons and the top ten take around 4.9%. As for time point: baseline, week 1 (first vaccination visit). The treatment is: pre-vaccination baseline after standard-of-care therapy. The TCR sequence derives from a woman aged 35 to 49 with glioma. V usage is TRBV29-1 and J usage is TRBJ1-2; TRBD1 matches 7 bases. The starting material was PBMCs, obtained from a glioma patient treated with radiotherapy, temozolomide or both. The CDR3 DNA sequence: TGCAGCGTGGCCGGGGACAGAAAGGGGGTCTATGGCTACACCTTC. Translating it yields CSVAGDRKGVYGYTF.